This record covers a single T cell receptor beta chain. In germline, CDR1 is SGHTA, CDR2 FQGNSA. This CDR3 has 14 amino acids. V lost 3 bases to trimming and J lost 6 bases; unmatched junction nucleotides: 3. PCR employed 60 Vbeta and 13 Jbeta primers. Assay used: immunoSEQ multiplex PCR; TCRdb lists only in-frame clones, some missing. The table lists 150,000 to 200,000 clones, just over 70% of them singletons. This entry belongs to a study of cytomegalovirus exposure and HLA in healthy donors. The chain links TRBV7-2 to TRBJ2-2; 8 bases are a match to TRBD1. This receptor was obtained from a man aged 18 to 29 in good health and CMV-seropositive. The sample taken for sequencing was PBMCs. CDR3 protein: CASSLGQVPGELFF. In DNA, the CDR3 is TGTGCCAGCAGCTTGGGACAGGTACCCGGGGAGCTGTTTTTT.